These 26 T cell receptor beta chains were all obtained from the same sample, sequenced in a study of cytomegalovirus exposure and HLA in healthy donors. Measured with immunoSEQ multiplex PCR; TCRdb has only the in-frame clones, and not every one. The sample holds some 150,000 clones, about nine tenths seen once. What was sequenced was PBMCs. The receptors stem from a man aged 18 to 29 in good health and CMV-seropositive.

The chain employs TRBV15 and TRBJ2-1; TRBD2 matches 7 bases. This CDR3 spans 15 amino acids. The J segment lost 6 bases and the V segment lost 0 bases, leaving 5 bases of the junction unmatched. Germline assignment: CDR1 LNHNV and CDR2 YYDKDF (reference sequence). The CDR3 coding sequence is TGTGCCACCAGCAGAGATCCTGGGGGGGTCAATGAGCAGTTCTTC. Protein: CATSRDPGGVNEQFF.

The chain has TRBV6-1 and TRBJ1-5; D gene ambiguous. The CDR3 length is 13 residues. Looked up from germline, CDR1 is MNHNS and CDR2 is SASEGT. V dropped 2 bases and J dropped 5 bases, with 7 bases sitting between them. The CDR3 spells CASSESPDQPQHF. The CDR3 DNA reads TGTGCCAGCAGTGAAAGTCCGGATCAGCCCCAGCATTTT.

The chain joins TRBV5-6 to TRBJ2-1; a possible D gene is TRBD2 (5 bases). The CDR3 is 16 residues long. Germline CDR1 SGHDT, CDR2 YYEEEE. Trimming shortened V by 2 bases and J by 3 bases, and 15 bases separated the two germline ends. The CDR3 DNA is TGTGCCAGCAGCTTTTGGCCGGCGGGTCTCTACAATGAGCAGTTCTTC. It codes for CASSFWPAGLYNEQFF.

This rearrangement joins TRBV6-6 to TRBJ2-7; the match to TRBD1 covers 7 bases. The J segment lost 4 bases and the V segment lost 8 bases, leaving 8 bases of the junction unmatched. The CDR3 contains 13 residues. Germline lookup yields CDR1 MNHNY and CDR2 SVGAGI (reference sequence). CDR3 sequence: CASFRGSKYEQYF. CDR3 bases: TGTGCCAGCTTCAGGGGGTCCAAGTACGAGCAGTACTTC.

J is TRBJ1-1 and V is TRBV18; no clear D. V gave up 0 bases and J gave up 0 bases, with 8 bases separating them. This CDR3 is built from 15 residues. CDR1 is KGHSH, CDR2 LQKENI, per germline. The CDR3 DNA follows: TGTGCCAGCTCACCACCGAAACTTATGAACACTGAAGCTTTCTTT. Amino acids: CASSPPKLMNTEAFF.

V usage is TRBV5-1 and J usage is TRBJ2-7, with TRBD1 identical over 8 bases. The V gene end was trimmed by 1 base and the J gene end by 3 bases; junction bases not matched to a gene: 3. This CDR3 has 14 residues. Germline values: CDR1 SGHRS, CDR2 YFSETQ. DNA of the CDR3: TGCGCCAGCAGCTTGACAGGGGGAGTCTACGAGCAGTACTTC. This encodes CASSLTGGVYEQYF. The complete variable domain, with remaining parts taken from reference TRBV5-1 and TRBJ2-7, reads KAGVTQTPRYLIKTRGQQVTLSCSPISGHRSVSWYQQTPGQGLQFLFEYFSETQRNKGNFPGRFSGRQFSNSRSEMNVSTLELGDSALYLCASSLTGGVYEQYFGPGTRLTVT.

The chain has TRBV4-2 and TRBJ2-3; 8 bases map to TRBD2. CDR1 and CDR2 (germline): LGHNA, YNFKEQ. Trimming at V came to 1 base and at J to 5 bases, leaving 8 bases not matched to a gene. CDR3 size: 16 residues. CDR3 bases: TGTGCCAGCAGCCAAGGGGGACTAGGGGGAGTAGATACGCAGTATTTT. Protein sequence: CASSQGGLGGVDTQYF.

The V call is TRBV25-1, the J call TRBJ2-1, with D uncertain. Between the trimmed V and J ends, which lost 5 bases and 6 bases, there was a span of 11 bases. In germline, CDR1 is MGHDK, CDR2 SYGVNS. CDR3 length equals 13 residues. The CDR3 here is CASSPRYGNEQFF. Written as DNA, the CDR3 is TGTGCCAGCAGTCCCCGGTACGGCAATGAGCAGTTCTTC.

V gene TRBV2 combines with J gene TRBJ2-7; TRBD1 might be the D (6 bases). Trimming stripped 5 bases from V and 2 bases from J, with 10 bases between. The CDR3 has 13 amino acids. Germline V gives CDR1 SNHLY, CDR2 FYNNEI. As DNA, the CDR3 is TGTGCCAGCAGTAGACAGGTCCCCTACGAGCAGTACTTC. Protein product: CASSRQVPYEQYF.

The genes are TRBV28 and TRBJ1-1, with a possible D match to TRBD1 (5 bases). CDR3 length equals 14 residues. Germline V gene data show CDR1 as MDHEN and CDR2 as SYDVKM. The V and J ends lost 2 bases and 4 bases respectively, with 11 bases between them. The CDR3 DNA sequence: TGTGCCAGCAGTTTACGGGGGTCCGCCACTGAAGCTTTCTTT. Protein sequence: CASSLRGSATEAFF.

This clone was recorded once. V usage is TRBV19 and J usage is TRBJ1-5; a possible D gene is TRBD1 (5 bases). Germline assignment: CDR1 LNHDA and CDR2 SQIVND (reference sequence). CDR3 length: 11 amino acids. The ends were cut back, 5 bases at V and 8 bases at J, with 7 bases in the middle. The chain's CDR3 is CASSGGEPQHF. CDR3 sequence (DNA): TGTGCCAGTAGTGGGGGGGAGCCCCAGCATTTT.

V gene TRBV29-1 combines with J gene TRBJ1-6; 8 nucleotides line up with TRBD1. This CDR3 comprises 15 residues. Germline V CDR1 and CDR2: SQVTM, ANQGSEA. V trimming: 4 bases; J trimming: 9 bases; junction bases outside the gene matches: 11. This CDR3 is CSVATGTGLGSPLHF. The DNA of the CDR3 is TGCAGCGTTGCGACCGGGACAGGTTTGGGTTCACCCCTCCACTTT.

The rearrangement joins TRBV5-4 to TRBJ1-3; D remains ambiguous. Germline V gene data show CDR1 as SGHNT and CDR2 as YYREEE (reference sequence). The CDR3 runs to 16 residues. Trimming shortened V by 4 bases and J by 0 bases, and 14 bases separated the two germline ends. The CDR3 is CASSPAPGTSGNTIYF. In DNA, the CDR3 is TGTGCCAGCAGCCCAGCTCCGGGAACCTCTGGAAACACCATATATTTT.

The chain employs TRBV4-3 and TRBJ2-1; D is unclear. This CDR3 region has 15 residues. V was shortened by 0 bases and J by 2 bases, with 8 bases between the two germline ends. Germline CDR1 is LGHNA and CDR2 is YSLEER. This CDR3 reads CASSQDPLTYNEQFF. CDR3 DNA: TGCGCCAGCAGCCAAGATCCTCTAACCTACAATGAGCAGTTCTTC.

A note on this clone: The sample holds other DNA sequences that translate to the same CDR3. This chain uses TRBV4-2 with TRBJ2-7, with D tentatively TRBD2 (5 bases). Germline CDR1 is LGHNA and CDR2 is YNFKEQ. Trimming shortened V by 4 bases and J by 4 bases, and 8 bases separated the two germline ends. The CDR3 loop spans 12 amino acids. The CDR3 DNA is TGTGCCAGCAGCCCTGGGGAGTACGAGCAGTACTTC. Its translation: CASSPGEYEQYF.

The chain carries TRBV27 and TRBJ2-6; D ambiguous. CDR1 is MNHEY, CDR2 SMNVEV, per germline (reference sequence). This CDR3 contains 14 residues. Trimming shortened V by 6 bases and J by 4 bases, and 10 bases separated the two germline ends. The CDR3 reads CASRHNPGANVLTF. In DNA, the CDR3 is TGTGCCAGCAGGCACAATCCCGGGGCCAACGTCCTGACTTTC.

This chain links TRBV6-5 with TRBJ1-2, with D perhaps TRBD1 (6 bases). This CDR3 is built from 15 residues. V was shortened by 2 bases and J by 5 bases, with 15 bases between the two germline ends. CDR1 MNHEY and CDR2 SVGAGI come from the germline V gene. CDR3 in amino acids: CASSYATTGTYGYTF. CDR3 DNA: TGTGCCAGCAGTTACGCCACCACAGGGACATATGGCTACACCTTC.

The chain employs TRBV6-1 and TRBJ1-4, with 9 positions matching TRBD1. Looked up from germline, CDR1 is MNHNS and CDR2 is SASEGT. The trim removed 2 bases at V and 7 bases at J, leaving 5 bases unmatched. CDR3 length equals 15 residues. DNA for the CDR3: TGTGCCAGCAGTGAAAAACAGGGGGCTTTTGAAAAACTGTTTTTT. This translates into CASSEKQGAFEKLFF.

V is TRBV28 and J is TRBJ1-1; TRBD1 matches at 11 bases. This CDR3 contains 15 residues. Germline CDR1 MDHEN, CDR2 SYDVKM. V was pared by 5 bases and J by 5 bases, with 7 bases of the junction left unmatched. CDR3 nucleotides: TGTGCCAGCAGTACCTTGGGACAGGGGGTTACTGAAGCTTTCTTT. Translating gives CASSTLGQGVTEAFF.

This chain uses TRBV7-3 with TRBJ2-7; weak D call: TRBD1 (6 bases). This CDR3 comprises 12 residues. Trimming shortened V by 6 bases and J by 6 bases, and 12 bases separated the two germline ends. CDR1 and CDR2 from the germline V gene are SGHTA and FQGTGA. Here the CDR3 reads CASRAGDGEQYF. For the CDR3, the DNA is TGTGCCAGCAGGGCAGGGGACGGCGAGCAGTACTTC.

The CDR3 region is CASSGPGTGPYEQYF. The CDR3 coding sequence is TGCGCCAGCAGCGGACCCGGGACAGGGCCCTACGAGCAGTACTTC. This chain joins TRBV5-1 and TRBJ2-7, with TRBD1 matching over 9 bases. The V gene end was trimmed by 4 bases and the J gene end by 2 bases; junction bases not matched to a gene: 7. The CDR3 extends over 15 amino acids. Germline values: CDR1 SGHRS, CDR2 YFSETQ.

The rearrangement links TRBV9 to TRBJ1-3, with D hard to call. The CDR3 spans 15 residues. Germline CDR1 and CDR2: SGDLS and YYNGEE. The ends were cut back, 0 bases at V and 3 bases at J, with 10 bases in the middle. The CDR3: CASSVETGFGNTIYF. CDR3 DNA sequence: TGTGCCAGCAGCGTAGAGACTGGCTTTGGAAACACCATATATTTT. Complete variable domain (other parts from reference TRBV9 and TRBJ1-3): DSGVTQTPKHLITATGQRVTLRCSPRSGDLSVYWYQQSLDQGLQFLIQYYNGEERAKGNILERFSAQQFPDLHSELNLSSLELGDSALYFCASSVETGFGNTIYFGEGSWLTVV.

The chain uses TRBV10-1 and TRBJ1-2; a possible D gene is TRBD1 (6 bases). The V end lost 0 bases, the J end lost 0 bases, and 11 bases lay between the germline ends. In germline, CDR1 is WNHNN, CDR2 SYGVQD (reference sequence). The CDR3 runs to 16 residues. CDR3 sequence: CASSESGKGANYGYTF. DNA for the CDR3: TGCGCCAGCAGTGAGTCCGGAAAGGGGGCTAACTATGGCTACACCTTC.

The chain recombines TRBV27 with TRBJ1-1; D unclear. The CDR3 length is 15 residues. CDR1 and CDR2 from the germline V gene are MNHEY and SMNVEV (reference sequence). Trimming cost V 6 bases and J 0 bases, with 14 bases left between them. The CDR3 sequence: CASRSAQDLNTEAFF. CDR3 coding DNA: TGTGCCAGCAGAAGTGCCCAAGACTTGAACACTGAAGCTTTCTTT.

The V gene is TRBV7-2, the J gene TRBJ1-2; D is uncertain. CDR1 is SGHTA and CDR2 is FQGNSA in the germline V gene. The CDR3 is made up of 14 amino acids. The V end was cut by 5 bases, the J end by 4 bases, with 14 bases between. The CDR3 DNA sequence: TGTGCCAGCAGCCCCTGGAGGGAATCCTATGGCTACACCTTC. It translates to CASSPWRESYGYTF.

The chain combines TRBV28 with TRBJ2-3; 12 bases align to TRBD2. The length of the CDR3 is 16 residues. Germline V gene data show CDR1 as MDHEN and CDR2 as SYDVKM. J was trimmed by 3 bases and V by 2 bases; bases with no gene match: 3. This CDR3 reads CASSLPSGRETDTQYF. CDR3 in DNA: TGTGCCAGCAGTTTACCTAGCGGGAGGGAAACAGATACGCAGTATTTT.